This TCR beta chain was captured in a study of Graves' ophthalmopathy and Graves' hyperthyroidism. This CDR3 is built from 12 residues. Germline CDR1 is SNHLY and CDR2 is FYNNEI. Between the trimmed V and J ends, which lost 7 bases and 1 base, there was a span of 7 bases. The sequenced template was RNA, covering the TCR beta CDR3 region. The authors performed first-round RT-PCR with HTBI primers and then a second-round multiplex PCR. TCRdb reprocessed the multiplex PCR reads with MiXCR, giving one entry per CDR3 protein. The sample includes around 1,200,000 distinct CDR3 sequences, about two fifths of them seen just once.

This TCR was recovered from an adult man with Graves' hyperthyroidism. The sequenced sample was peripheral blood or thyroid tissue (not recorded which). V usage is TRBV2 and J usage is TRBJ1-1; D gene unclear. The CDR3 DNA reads TGTGCCAGCACCGTAGAGAACACTGAAGCTTTCTTT. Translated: CASTVENTEAFF.